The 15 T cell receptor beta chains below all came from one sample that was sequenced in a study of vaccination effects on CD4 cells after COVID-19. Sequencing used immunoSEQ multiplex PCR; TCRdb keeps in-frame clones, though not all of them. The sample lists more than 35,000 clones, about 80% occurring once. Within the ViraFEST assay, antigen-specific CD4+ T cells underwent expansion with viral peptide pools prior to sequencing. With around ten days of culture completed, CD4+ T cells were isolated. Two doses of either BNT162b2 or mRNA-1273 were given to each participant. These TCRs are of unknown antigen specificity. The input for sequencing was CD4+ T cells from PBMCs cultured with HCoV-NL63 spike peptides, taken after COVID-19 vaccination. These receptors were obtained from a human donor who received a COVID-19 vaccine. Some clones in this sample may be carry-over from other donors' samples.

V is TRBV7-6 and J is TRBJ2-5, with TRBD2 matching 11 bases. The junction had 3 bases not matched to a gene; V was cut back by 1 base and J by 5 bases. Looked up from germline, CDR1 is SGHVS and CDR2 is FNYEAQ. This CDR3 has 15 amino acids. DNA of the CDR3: TGTGCCAGCAGCTTAGTTAGCGGGGGGGCTGAGACCCAGTACTTC. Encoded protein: CASSLVSGGAETQYF.

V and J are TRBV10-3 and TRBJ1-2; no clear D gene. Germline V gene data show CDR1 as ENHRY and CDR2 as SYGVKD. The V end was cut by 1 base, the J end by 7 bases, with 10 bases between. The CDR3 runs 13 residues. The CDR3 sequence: CAISEFSYGGYTF. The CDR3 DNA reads TGTGCCATCAGTGAGTTCTCCTACGGTGGCTACACCTTC.

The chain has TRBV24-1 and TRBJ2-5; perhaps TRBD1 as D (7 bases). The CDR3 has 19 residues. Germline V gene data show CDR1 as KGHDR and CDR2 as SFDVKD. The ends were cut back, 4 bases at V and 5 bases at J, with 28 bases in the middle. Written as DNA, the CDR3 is TGTGCCACCAGTGACCTAAGACAGGGAAAGGAGGGTCGTGGTGAGACCCAGTACTTC. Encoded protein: CATSDLRQGKEGRGETQYF.

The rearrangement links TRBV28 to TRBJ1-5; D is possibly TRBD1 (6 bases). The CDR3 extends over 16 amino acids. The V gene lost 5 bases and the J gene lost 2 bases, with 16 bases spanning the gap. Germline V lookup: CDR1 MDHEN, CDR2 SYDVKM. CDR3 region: CASSNTPAGGNQPQHF. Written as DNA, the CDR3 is TGTGCCAGCAGTAATACCCCGGCAGGGGGCAATCAGCCCCAGCATTTT.

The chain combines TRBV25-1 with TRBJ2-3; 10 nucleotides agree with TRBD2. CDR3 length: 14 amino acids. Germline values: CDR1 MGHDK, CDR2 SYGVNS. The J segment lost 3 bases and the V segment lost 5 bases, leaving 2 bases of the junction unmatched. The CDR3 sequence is CASSLAGGTDTQYF. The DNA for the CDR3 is TGTGCCAGCAGTTTAGCGGGGGGAACAGATACGCAGTATTTT.

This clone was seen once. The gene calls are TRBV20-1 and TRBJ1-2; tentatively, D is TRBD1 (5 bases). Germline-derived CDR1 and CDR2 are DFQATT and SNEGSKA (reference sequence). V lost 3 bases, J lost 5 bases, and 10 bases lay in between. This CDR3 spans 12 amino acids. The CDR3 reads CSASGTSYGYTF. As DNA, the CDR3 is TGCAGTGCTAGTGGGACGTCTTATGGCTACACCTTC.

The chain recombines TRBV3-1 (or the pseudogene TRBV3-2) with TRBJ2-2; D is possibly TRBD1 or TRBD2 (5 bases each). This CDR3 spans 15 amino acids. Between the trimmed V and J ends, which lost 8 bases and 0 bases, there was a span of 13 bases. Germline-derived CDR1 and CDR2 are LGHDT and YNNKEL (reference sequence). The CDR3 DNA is TGTGCCAGCGGTTCGGGGCGACCGAACACCGGGGAGCTGTTTTTT. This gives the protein CASGSGRPNTGELFF.

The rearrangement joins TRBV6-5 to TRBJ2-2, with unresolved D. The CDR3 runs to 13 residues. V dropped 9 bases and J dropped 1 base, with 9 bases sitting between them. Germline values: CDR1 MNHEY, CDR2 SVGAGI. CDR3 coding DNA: TGTGCCAGTCCGGGCGAGAACACCGGGGAGCTGTTTTTT. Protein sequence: CASPGENTGELFF.

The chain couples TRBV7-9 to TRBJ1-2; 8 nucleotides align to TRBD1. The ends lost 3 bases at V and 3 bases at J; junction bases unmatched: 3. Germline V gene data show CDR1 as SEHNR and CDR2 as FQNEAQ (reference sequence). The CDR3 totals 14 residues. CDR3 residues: CASSFRDRYYGYTF. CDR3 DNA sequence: TGTGCCAGCAGCTTTCGGGACAGGTACTATGGCTACACCTTC.

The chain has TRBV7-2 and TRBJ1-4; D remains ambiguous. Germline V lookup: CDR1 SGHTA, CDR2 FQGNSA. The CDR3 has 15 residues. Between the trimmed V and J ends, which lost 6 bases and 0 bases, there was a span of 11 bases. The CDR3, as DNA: TGTGCCAGCAGGAAGAGGGCTACAACTAATGAAAAACTGTTTTTT. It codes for CASRKRATTNEKLFF.

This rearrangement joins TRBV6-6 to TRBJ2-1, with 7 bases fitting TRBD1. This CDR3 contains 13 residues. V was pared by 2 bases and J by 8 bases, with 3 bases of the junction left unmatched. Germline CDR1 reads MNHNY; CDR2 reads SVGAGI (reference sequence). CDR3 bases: TGTGCCAGCAGTTACGAGGGGGCGGATGAGCAGTTCTTC. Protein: CASSYEGADEQFF.

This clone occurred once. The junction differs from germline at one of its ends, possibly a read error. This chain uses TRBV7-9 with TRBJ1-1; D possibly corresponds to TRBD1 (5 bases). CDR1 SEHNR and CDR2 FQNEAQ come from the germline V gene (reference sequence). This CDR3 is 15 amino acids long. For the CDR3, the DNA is TGTGCCAGCAGCTTAACATCCAGGGAAGGCGGGGTGGTAGTCTTT. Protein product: CASSLTSREGGVVVF.

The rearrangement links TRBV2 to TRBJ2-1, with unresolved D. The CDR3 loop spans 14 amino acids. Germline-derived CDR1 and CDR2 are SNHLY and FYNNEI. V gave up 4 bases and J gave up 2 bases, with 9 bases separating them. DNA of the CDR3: TGTGCCAGCAGTGTTCCGCAACCCTACAATGAGCAGTTCTTC. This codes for CASSVPQPYNEQFF.

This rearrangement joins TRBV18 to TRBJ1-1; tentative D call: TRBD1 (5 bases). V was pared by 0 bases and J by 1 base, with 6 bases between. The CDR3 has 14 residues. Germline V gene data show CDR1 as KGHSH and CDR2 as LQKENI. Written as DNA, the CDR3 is TGTGCCAGCTCACCACCGGGGCAGAACACTGAAGCTTTCTTT. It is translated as CASSPPGQNTEAFF.

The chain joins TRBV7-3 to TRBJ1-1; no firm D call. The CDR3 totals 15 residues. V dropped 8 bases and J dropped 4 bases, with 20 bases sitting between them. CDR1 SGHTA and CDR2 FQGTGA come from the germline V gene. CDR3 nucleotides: TGTGCCAGCGCCCCCGCGGGAGGGTTGGGCACTGAAGCTTTCTTT. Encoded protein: CASAPAGGLGTEAFF.